Listed below are T cell receptor beta chains from one sample, sequenced in a study of patients and donors after allogeneic stem cell transplantation. TCRdb independently ran MiXCR on the RT-PCR reads; one entry per CDR3 protein. The top ten hold around 60% of the sample, which has tens of thousands of distinct CDR3 sequences, 48% seen once. Sequencing was carried out using blood, either unsorted or a sorted T cell fraction (not recorded which). These receptor sequences come from a human donor who was either an allogeneic HSCT recipient or a stem cell or donor lymphocyte infusion donor (not recorded which). It is not recorded whose cells these are; they may come from a transplant donor. The CDR3 runs from the conserved cysteine through the conserved F or W. Fields, in order: D gene, J gene, V gene, clone size, CDR3 protein, CDR3 DNA. A D gene is named only where the DNA matches it firmly. Expanded clones are given a class, and other clones once, few, many or no size at all.

D gene: TRBD2
J gene: TRBJ2-3
V gene: TRBV4-2
clone size: NA
CDR3 protein: CASSQELAGDTQYF
CDR3 DNA: TGTGCCAGCAGCCAAGAGCTAGCGGGAGATACGCAGTATTTT

D gene: TRBD1
J gene: TRBJ1-4
V gene: TRBV14
clone size: NA
CDR3 protein: CASSQHKGQATNEKLFF
CDR3 DNA: TGTGCCAGCAGCCAACACAAGGGACAGGCAACTAATGAAAAACTGTTTTTT

D gene: NA
J gene: TRBJ2-3
V gene: TRBV5-5
clone size: NA
CDR3 protein: CASSSRETTDTQYF
CDR3 DNA: TGTGCCAGCAGCTCCCGGGAGACCACAGATACGCAGTATTTT

D gene: TRBD1
J gene: TRBJ1-5
V gene: TRBV7-8
clone size: NA
CDR3 protein: CASKDRGDQPQHF
CDR3 DNA: TGTGCCAGCAAGGACAGGGGAGATCAGCCCCAGCATTTT

D gene: NA
J gene: TRBJ1-1
V gene: TRBV19
clone size: NA
CDR3 protein: CASTIQGMNTEAFF
CDR3 DNA: TGTGCCAGTACCATCCAGGGAATGAACACTGAAGCTTTCTTT

D gene: TRBD1
J gene: TRBJ1-1
V gene: TRBV15
clone size: NA
CDR3 protein: CATSPGGQGNTEAFF
CDR3 DNA: TGTGCCACCAGTCCTGGGGGACAGGGCAACACTGAAGCTTTCTTT

D gene: TRBD1
J gene: TRBJ1-1
V gene: TRBV6-6
clone size: NA
CDR3 protein: CASSYPTGGEAFF
CDR3 DNA: TGTGCCAGCAGTTACCCGACAGGGGGTGAAGCTTTCTTT

D gene: NA
J gene: TRBJ1-2
V gene: TRBV4-1
clone size: NA
CDR3 protein: CASSQIPGDNNYGYTF
CDR3 DNA: TGCGCCAGCAGCCAGATTCCCGGGGATAATAACTATGGCTACACCTTC

D gene: NA
J gene: TRBJ1-1
V gene: TRBV7-8
clone size: NA
CDR3 protein: CASSLALQNTEAFF
CDR3 DNA: TGTGCCAGCAGCTTAGCGCTCCAGAACACTGAAGCTTTCTTT

D gene: NA
J gene: TRBJ2-5
V gene: TRBV30
clone size: NA
CDR3 protein: CAWSQKMGFQETQYF
CDR3 DNA: TGTGCCTGGAGCCAGAAAATGGGTTTCCAAGAGACCCAGTACTTC

D gene: TRBD1
J gene: TRBJ1-1
V gene: TRBV20-1
clone size: few
CDR3 protein: CSGGGNMNTEAFF
CDR3 DNA: TGCAGTGGAGGGGGCAATATGAACACTGAAGCTTTCTTT

D gene: NA
J gene: TRBJ1-5
V gene: TRBV4-3
clone size: NA
CDR3 protein: CASSQDVGAQPQHF
CDR3 DNA: TGCGCCAGCAGCCAAGATGTTGGAGCACAGCCCCAGCATTTT

D gene: NA
J gene: TRBJ1-5
V gene: TRBV28
clone size: NA
CDR3 protein: CASSLPARYSNQPQHF
CDR3 DNA: TGTGCCAGCAGTTTGCCTGCCCGGTATAGCAATCAGCCCCAGCATTTT

D gene: TRBD1
J gene: TRBJ1-5
V gene: TRBV28
clone size: NA
CDR3 protein: CASSLGQGADQPQHF
CDR3 DNA: TGTGCCAGCAGTTTAGGACAGGGGGCTGATCAGCCCCAGCATTTT